Below are 22 T cell receptor beta chains sequenced from a single sample in a study of OX40 agonist ivuxolimab in advanced cancers. TCRdb's table, derived via immunoSEQ multiplex PCR, lists solely in-frame clones and lacks some. The repertoire consists of 77,000 or so clones, with roughly 90% occurring once and the leading ten covering approximately 10%. Sequencing used CD4+ or CD8+ T cells sorted from blood, obtained in a trial of the OX40 agonist ivuxolimab. The receptors were sampled from an adult with an advanced solid tumor such as melanoma, head and neck, liver or kidney cancer.

The rearrangement links TRBV6-4 to TRBJ1-2, with 8 bases lining up with TRBD1. The germline V gene has CDR1 MRHNA and CDR2 SNTAGT. This CDR3 contains 14 residues. The V and J ends lost 3 bases and 3 bases, in that order; junction bases with no gene match: 3. Here the CDR3 DNA reads TGTGCCAGCAGTGAGGCAGGGGGCTACTATGGCTACACCTTC. As protein: CASSEAGGYYGYTF.

The genes are TRBV7-9 and TRBJ2-1; 12 positions match TRBD2. The length of the CDR3 is 17 residues. V lost 2 bases to trimming and J lost 1 base; unmatched junction nucleotides: 3. Germline V gene data show CDR1 as SEHNR and CDR2 as FQNEAQ (reference sequence). CDR3 DNA: TGTGCCAGCAGCTTACTAGCGGGGGGGCTTTCCTACAATGAGCAGTTCTTC. Protein: CASSLLAGGLSYNEQFF.

This clone was detected a few times. The V gene is TRBV29-1, the J gene TRBJ1-2; D uncertain. CDR1 SQVTM and CDR2 ANQGSEA come from the germline V gene. Trimming cost V 6 bases and J 1 base, with 12 bases left between them. The CDR3 runs 13 residues. CDR3 sequence: CSVGVQDNYGYTF. As DNA, the CDR3 is TGCAGCGTCGGGGTCCAGGATAACTATGGCTACACCTTC. Looking up the rest from reference TRBV29-1 and TRBJ1-2 gives the full variable domain: SAVISQKPSRDICQRGTSLTIQCQVDSQVTMMFWYRQQPGQSLTLIATANQGSEATYESGFVIDKFPISRPNLTFSTLTVSNMSPEDSSIYLCSVGVQDNYGYTFGSGTRLTVV.

The table lists this clone with a count of one. V gene TRBV11-3 combines with J gene TRBJ2-1; TRBD1 might be the D (5 bases). The CDR3 covers 13 residues. Germline V gene lookup returns CDR1 SGHNT and CDR2 YENEEA. Trimming took off 2 bases at V and 4 bases at J, with 6 bases between the two ends. In DNA form, the CDR3 reads TGTGCCAGCAGCTTATCAGGGTACAATGAGCAGTTCTTC. Translated: CASSLSGYNEQFF. The full variable domain, completed using reference TRBV11-3 and TRBJ2-1, is EAGVVQSPRYKIIEKKQPVAFWCNPISGHNTLYWYLQNLGQGPELLIRYENEEAVDDSQLPKDRFSAERLKGVDSTLKIQPAELGDSAVYLCASSLSGYNEQFFGPGTRLTVL.

This chain connects TRBV7-9 to TRBJ1-2; D remains unclear. CDR1 and CDR2 (germline): SEHNR, FQNEAQ (reference sequence). CDR3 length: 14 amino acids. V was shortened by 0 bases and J by 6 bases, with 11 bases between the two germline ends. The CDR3 DNA reads TGTGCCAGCAGCTTAGCCCCGGTTATCCATGGCTACACCTTC. Its protein product is CASSLAPVIHGYTF.

J is TRBJ2-7 and V is TRBV13, with 7 nucleotides matching TRBD1. The CDR3 is made up of 14 amino acids. CDR1 PRHDT and CDR2 FYEKMQ come from the germline V gene (reference sequence). The ends lost 0 bases at V and 3 bases at J; junction bases unmatched: 2. The CDR3 spells CASSLGRQGYEQYF. The CDR3 coding sequence is TGTGCCAGCAGCTTAGGACGACAGGGCTACGAGCAGTACTTC.

The CDR3 coding sequence is TGTGCCAGCAGCTTAGGGGCTAGCGGGGGGATCCTTTACAATGAGCAGTTCTTC. It specifies CASSLGASGGILYNEQFF. The rearrangement uses TRBV11-2 and TRBJ2-1; 11 bases agree with TRBD2. CDR1 is SGHAT and CDR2 is FQNNGV in the germline V gene. Unmatched junction bases numbered 9, after V lost 1 base and J lost 4 bases. The CDR3 extends over 18 amino acids.

The chain recombines TRBV11-3 with TRBJ2-7; D ambiguous. The germline CDR1 and CDR2 sequences are SGHNT and YENEEA. V lost 4 bases and J lost 1, with 8 bases in between. The CDR3 extends over 13 amino acids. The CDR3 is CASSSRDSYEQYF. The CDR3 nucleotides read TGTGCCAGCAGCTCTAGGGATTCCTACGAGCAGTACTTC.

This chain's CDR3 is CASSFNPGLAGEGFYNEQFF. As DNA, the CDR3 is TGTGCCAGCAGCTTCAATCCGGGACTAGCGGGGGAGGGTTTCTACAATGAGCAGTTCTTC. This chain connects TRBV9 to TRBJ2-1; 14 nucleotides line up with TRBD2. The CDR3 contains 20 residues. Losses at the gene ends were 4 bases for V and 3 bases for J; bases not matched to a gene: 15. Germline lookup yields CDR1 SGDLS and CDR2 YYNGEE.

The chain joins TRBV19 to TRBJ1-1; the D gene is possibly TRBD1 (5 bases). Trimming pared 3 bases from V and 3 bases from J, leaving 20 bases between. The germline gives CDR1 LNHDA, CDR2 SQIVND (reference sequence). This CDR3 is 17 amino acids long. The chain's CDR3 is CASSMYRTTNLYTEAFF. CDR3 DNA sequence: TGTGCCAGTAGTATGTACAGGACCACGAACCTGTACACTGAAGCTTTCTTT.

The V call is TRBV2, the J call TRBJ1-1; D perhaps matches TRBD1 (6 bases). This CDR3 is 14 amino acids long. Germline CDR1 and CDR2: SNHLY and FYNNEI. V gave up 2 bases and J gave up 3 bases, with 10 bases separating them. The CDR3 spells CASSEYRADTEAFF. In DNA form, the CDR3 reads TGTGCCAGCAGTGAATACAGGGCGGACACTGAAGCTTTCTTT.

This rearrangement joins TRBV4-1 to TRBJ1-1, with 8 bases aligning to TRBD1. Germline CDR1 and CDR2: MGHRA and YSYEKL. This CDR3 comprises 14 residues. After removal of 1 base from V and 6 bases from J, the junction contained 4 bases not matched to a gene. As DNA, the CDR3 is TGCGCCAGCAGCCAAGTTTCGACAGGGGCTGAAGCTTTCTTT. Encoded protein: CASSQVSTGAEAFF.

The chain joins TRBV15 to TRBJ1-3, with D tentatively TRBD1 (5 bases). V lost 0 bases and J 2 bases, leaving 14 bases between the germline ends. The CDR3 has 17 amino acids. CDR1 and CDR2 from the germline V gene are LNHNV and YYDKDF (reference sequence). CDR3 sequence reads: CATSRDQLGRAGNTIYF. In DNA, the CDR3 is TGTGCCACCAGCAGAGATCAACTTGGCAGGGCTGGAAACACCATATATTTT.

This chain connects TRBV4-1 to TRBJ1-2; possibly TRBD1 for D (6 bases). The CDR3 has 16 residues. V was clipped by 2 bases and J by 5 bases, with 18 bases between them. The V gene's germline CDR1 is MGHRA and CDR2 YSYEKL. The CDR3 DNA reads TGCGCCAGCAGCCAACCCCGAGGGGGGGCCCCTTATGGCTACACCTTC. Its translation is CASSQPRGGAPYGYTF.

The chain carries TRBV7-2 and TRBJ2-3; D is possibly TRBD1 or TRBD2 (5 bases each). The germline V and J ends were trimmed by 3 bases and 3 bases, with 16 bases remaining between them. The CDR3 runs to 16 residues. Germline assignment: CDR1 SGHTA and CDR2 FQGNSA. The DNA for the CDR3 is TGTGCCAGCAGCTTGTCTCCGGGACCCCGGACAGATACGCAGTATTTT. Translated: CASSLSPGPRTDTQYF.

This rearrangement joins TRBV4-1 to TRBJ2-7, with TRBD2 as a possible D gene (6 bases). V was pared by 4 bases and J by 5 bases, with 18 bases between. The length of the CDR3 is 15 residues. Germline assignment: CDR1 MGHRA and CDR2 YSYEKL. The CDR3 is CASSPIGGEEDEQYF. In nucleotides, the CDR3 is TGCGCCAGCAGCCCAATTGGAGGGGAAGAGGACGAGCAGTACTTC.

The V gene is TRBV19, the J gene TRBJ1-5; the D is unclear. From germline, CDR1 is LNHDA and CDR2 SQIVND (reference sequence). V lost 5 bases, J lost 0 bases, and 11 bases lay in between. The CDR3 has 15 residues. Here the CDR3 reads CASSSYMNSNQPQHF. The CDR3 DNA sequence: TGTGCCAGTAGTTCCTACATGAATAGCAATCAGCCCCAGCATTTT.

The chain carries TRBV27 and TRBJ2-1, with D tentatively TRBD2 (5 bases). Per the germline V gene, CDR1 is MNHEY and CDR2 is SMNVEV (reference sequence). The CDR3 is made up of 12 amino acids. V lost 6 bases to trimming and J lost 7 bases, with 10 bases between them. The CDR3 sequence is CASRDWGNEQFF. CDR3 nucleotides: TGTGCCAGCAGGGACTGGGGAAATGAGCAGTTCTTC.

The rearrangement links TRBV4-1 to TRBJ1-1, with TRBD1 matching over 10 bases. CDR3 size: 14 residues. The germline CDR1 and CDR2 sequences are MGHRA and YSYEKL. Trimming removed 7 bases from V and 1 base from J; junction bases left unmatched: 3. The CDR3 coding sequence is TGCGCCAGCATCCGACAGGGGGCGAACACTGAAGCTTTCTTT. Translation: CASIRQGANTEAFF.

As to this clone: Other DNA sequences within the sample encode an identical CDR3. This sequence joins TRBV9 and TRBJ2-5, with 7 bases fitting TRBD1. Losses at the gene ends were 2 bases for V and 5 bases for J; bases not matched to a gene: 3. Germline V gene lookup returns CDR1 SGDLS and CDR2 YYNGEE. The CDR3 totals 13 residues. The CDR3 region is CASSVDREETQYF. Here the CDR3 DNA reads TGTGCCAGCAGCGTCGACAGGGAGGAGACCCAGTACTTC.

This chain links TRBV2 with TRBJ1-5, with 9 nucleotides matching TRBD1. J was trimmed by 6 bases and V by 7 bases; bases with no gene match: 19. Germline V gene lookup returns CDR1 SNHLY and CDR2 FYNNEI. This CDR3 region has 18 residues. The CDR3 spells CASIGTGMSKQSGQPQHF. The DNA for the CDR3 is TGTGCCAGCATCGGGACAGGGATGTCTAAGCAGTCAGGTCAGCCCCAGCATTTT.

The genes are TRBV6-1 and TRBJ1-2; D ambiguous. CDR1 MNHNS and CDR2 SASEGT come from the germline V gene. The CDR3 has 19 residues. V was trimmed by 1 base and J by 4 bases, leaving 25 bases between them. The chain's CDR3 is CASSEVYNSAQAWIYGYTF. The DNA of the CDR3 is TGTGCCAGCAGTGAAGTTTATAATAGTGCCCAGGCATGGATCTATGGCTACACCTTC.